The T cell receptor (beta chain) described here comes from a study of T-cell memory formation after mild COVID-19. Study-level information: The study found TCR clusters largely donor specific. The study, taken as a whole, reports: A balance of CD4 and CD8 characterized clones contracting day 15 to 85, whereas later expanders leaned CD4+. Unconfirmed was the SARS-CoV-2 specificity of second-wave clones that peaked on day 37. Within pre-infection memory, some responding clones were found, suggesting cross-reactive memory joined.

TCRdb analysed the 5' RACE reads with MiXCR anew, one entry per CDR3 protein. Of 150,000 to 200,000 distinct CDR3 sequences listed, roughly 30% are singletons. This clonotype has a handful of counts. Its antigen is currently unknown. The receptor was derived from an adult woman who had mild COVID-19 (a few samples of this study predate the infection). Cell type and time point are not known. Sequencing was performed on PBMCs or a T cell subset sorted from them (not recorded which).

The CDR3 DNA reads TGCGCCAGCAGCCAAGGAGGGAGCTCCTACGAGCAGTACTTC. It is translated as CASSQGGSSYEQYF. J is TRBJ2-7 and V is TRBV4-1, with a tentative D call TRBD2 (5 bases). Trimming took 1 base from V and 0 from J, leaving 7 bases between them. CDR3 length: 14 residues. Germline V gene data show CDR1 as MGHRA and CDR2 as YSYEKL.